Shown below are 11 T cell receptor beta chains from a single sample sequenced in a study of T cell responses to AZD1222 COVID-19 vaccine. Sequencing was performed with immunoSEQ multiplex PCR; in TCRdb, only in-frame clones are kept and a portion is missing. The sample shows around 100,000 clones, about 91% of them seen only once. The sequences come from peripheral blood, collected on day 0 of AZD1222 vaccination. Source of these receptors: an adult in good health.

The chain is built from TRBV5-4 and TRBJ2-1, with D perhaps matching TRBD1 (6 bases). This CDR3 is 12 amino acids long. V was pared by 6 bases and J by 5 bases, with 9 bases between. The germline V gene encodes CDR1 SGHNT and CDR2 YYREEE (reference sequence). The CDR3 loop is CASNRDNNEQFF. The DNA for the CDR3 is TGTGCCAGCAACCGGGACAACAATGAGCAGTTCTTC.

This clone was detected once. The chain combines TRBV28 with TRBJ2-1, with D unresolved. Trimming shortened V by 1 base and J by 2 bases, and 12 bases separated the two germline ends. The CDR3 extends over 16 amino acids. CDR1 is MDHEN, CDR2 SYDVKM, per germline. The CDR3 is CASSLFNSPTYNEQFF. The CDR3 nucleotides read TGTGCCAGCAGTTTATTTAATTCTCCCACCTACAATGAGCAGTTCTTC.

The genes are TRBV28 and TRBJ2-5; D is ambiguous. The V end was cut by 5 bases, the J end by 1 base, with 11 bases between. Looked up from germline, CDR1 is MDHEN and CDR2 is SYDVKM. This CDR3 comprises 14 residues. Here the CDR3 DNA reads TGTGCCAGCAGTCCCCGAGTCTTCCAAGAGACCCAGTACTTC. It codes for CASSPRVFQETQYF.

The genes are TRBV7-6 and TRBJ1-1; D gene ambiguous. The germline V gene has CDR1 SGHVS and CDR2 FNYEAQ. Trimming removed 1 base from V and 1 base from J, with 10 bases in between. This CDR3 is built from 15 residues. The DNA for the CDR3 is TGTGCCAGCAGCTTAGGAGGACCGAGGAACACTGAAGCTTTCTTT. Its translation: CASSLGGPRNTEAFF.

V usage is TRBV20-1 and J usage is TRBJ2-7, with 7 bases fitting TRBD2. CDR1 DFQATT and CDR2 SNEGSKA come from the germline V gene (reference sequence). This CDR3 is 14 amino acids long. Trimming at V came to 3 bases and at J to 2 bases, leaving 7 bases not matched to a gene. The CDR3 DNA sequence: TGCAGTGCTAGTCGAAGGACTAGACCCTACGAGCAGTACTTC. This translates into CSASRRTRPYEQYF.

The CDR3 protein is CSAWSGANYGYTF. The CDR3 region has the DNA TGCAGCGCTTGGTCCGGGGCCAACTATGGCTACACCTTC. V usage is TRBV29-1 and J usage is TRBJ1-2; perhaps TRBD1 as D (5 bases). Per the germline V gene, CDR1 is SQVTM and CDR2 is ANQGSEA. This CDR3 has 13 amino acids. V shed 7 bases and J shed 2 bases, with 14 bases lying between them.

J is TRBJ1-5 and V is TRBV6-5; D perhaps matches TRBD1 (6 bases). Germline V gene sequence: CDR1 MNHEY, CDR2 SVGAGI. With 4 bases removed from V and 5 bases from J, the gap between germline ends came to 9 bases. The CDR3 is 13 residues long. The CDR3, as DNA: TGTGCCAGCAGTTGGGACACCGATCAGCCCCAGCATTTT. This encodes CASSWDTDQPQHF.

CDR3 loop: CASNSSPSYGYTF. In DNA, the CDR3 is TGTGCCAGCAACTCCTCTCCCAGCTATGGCTACACCTTC. J is TRBJ1-2 and V is TRBV7-9; no reliable D call. The CDR3 runs to 13 residues. CDR1 and CDR2 (germline): SEHNR, FQNEAQ (reference sequence). Between the trimmed V and J ends, which lost 7 bases and 4 bases, there was a span of 13 bases.

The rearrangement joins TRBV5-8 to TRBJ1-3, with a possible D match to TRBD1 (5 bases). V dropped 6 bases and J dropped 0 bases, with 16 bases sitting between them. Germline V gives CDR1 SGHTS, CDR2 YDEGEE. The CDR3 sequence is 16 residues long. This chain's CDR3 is CASTKLGGGSGNTIYF. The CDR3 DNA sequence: TGTGCCAGCACCAAGCTGGGGGGTGGCTCTGGAAACACCATATATTTT.

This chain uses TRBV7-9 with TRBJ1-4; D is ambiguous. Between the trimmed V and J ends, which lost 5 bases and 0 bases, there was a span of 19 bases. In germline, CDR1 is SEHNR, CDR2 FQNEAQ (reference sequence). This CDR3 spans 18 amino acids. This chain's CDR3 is CASSRSGDEPATNEKLFF. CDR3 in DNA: TGTGCCAGCAGCCGATCCGGGGATGAGCCTGCAACTAATGAAAAACTGTTTTTT.

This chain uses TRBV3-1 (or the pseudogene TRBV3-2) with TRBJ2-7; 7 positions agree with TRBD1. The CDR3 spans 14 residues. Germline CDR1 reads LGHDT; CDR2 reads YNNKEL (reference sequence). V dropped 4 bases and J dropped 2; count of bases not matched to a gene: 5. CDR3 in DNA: TGTGCCAGCAGCCCGGACAGGAAGACCTACGAGCAGTACTTC. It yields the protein CASSPDRKTYEQYF.